The rows below give T cell receptor beta chains drawn from one sample of a study of blood T cell repertoires in COVID-19. Data came from immunoSEQ multiplex PCR; TCRdb stores just in-frame clones and leaves some out. The table records 150,000 to 200,000 clones, 84% of them present only once. The sample was peripheral blood. The receptors shown here come from a human donor with acute or convalescent COVID-19. The donor label of this sample is uncertain. The conserved cysteine and the conserved F or W are not part of the CDR3 here. Each record gives: CDR3 length, V gene, CDR3 protein.

length: 12; V: TRBV9; CDR3: ASSPGEMRDEQF
length: 13; V: TRBV15; CDR3: ATSRARLFDTEAF
length: 13; V: TRBV5-4; CDR3: ASSLARGGPGELF
length: 15; V: TRBV19; CDR3: ASSFSGTGNSGNTIY
length: 14; V: TRBV30; CDR3: ALRGHGLASRGELF
length: 15; V: TRBV5-4; CDR3: ASSLATSGGPTGELF
length: 12; V: TRBV3-1/TRBV3-2; CDR3: ASSQGRENEKLF
length: 14; V: TRBV19; CDR3: ASSPDPDSYNQPQH
length: 17; V: TRBV6-1; CDR3: ASSEEVGLAGGFGETQY
length: 11; V: TRBV4-2; CDR3: ASSQTSQETQY
length: 13; V: TRBV28; CDR3: ASLGQEGKVAEAF
length: 13; V: TRBV28; CDR3: ASSGGDRGSEKLF
length: 11; V: TRBV30; CDR3: AWSVQENQPQH
length: 13; V: TRBV18; CDR3: ASSPSQNSNQPQH
length: 13; V: TRBV19; CDR3: ASSISTGRVGEAF
length: 16; V: TRBV27; CDR3: ATRRAWGGDSYNSPLH
length: 9; V: TRBV6-5; CDR3: ASTEVDTQY
length: 13; V: TRBV3-1/TRBV3-2; CDR3: ASTLAGGSMGELF
length: 13; V: TRBV18; CDR3: ASSPPWQGDTEAF
length: 12; V: TRBV6-5; CDR3: ASTLTGGFYGYT
length: 12; V: TRBV14; CDR3: ASSHSRGFTEAF
length: 12; V: TRBV6-1; CDR3: ASSERLANNEQF